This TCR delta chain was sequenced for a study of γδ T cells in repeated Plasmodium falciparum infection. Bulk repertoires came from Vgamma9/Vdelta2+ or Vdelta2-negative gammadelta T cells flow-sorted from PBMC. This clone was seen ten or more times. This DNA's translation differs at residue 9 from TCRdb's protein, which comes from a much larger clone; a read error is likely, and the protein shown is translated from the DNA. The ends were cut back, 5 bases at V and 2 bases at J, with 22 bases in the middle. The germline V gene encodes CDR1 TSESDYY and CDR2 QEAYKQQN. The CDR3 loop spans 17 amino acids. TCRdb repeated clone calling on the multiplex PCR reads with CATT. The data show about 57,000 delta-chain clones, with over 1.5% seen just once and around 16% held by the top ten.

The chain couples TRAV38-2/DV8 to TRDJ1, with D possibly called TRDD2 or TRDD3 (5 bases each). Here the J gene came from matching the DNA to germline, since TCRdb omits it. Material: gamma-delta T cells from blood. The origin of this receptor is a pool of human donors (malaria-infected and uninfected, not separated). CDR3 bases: TGTGCTTATAGTCCTCTTCCGTACCGGGGGGTTACCGATAAACTCATCTTT. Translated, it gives CAYSPLPYRGVTDKLIF.